Listed here are 18 T cell receptor beta chains from one sample, sequenced in a study of T cell responses to AZD1222 COVID-19 vaccine. TCRdb's copy holds only in-frame clones and misses some; the assay was immunoSEQ multiplex PCR. Of around 66,000 clones listed, roughly 87% were seen once; the top ten hold about 18%. The sample was peripheral blood, taken on day 0 of AZD1222 vaccination. These TCRs come from an adult in good health.

J is TRBJ1-1 and V is TRBV5-1, with D perhaps TRBD1 (6 bases). Germline-derived CDR1 and CDR2 are SGHRS and YFSETQ. With 3 bases removed from V and 1 base from J, the gap between germline ends came to 16 bases. This CDR3 comprises 16 residues. The CDR3 DNA reads TGCGCCAGCAGCTCAATGGGGGGGCAGGCGAACACTGAAGCTTTCTTT. It is translated as CASSSMGGQANTEAFF.

V and J are TRBV5-1 and TRBJ1-2, with unresolved D. The CDR3 length is 14 residues. Germline CDR1 SGHRS, CDR2 YFSETQ. Trimming removed 0 bases at V and 6 bases at J, with 12 bases between. The CDR3 DNA is TGCGCCAGCAGCTTGGGGCCCAGTGAGAATGGCTACACCTTC. This encodes CASSLGPSENGYTF. The full variable domain, rest sourced from reference TRBV5-1 and TRBJ1-2, is KAGVTQTPRYLIKTRGQQVTLSCSPISGHRSVSWYQQTPGQGLQFLFEYFSETQRNKGNFPGRFSGRQFSNSRSEMNVSTLELGDSALYLCASSLGPSENGYTFGSGTRLTVV.

The chain joins TRBV6-1 to TRBJ2-7, with TRBD1 identical over 9 bases. The CDR3 has 15 amino acids. Looked up from germline, CDR1 is MNHNS and CDR2 is SASEGT. Germline trimming cut 2 bases from V and 3 bases from J; bases unmatched to any gene: 5. The CDR3 DNA is TGTGCCAGCAGTGAAAACCACAGGGGGCTCTACGAGCAGTACTTC. Protein: CASSENHRGLYEQYF.

This clone was seen more than once but under ten times. The V and J genes are TRBV6-5 and TRBJ2-2; D assignment may be TRBD1 or TRBD2 (5 bases each). The germline V gene encodes CDR1 MNHEY and CDR2 SVGAGI. The V and J ends lost 4 bases and 4 bases respectively, with 10 bases between them. This CDR3 spans 14 amino acids. CDR3 DNA: TGTGCCAGCAGTTTCACTGGGGGCACCGGGGAGCTGTTTTTT. It specifies CASSFTGGTGELFF.

This clone appeared a few times. The J gene is TRBJ2-5, the V gene TRBV28, with 7 bases fitting TRBD2. Trimming cost V 2 bases and J 1 base; bases outside gene matches: 7. The CDR3 has 16 amino acids. Germline CDR1 is MDHEN and CDR2 is SYDVKM. The CDR3 nucleotides are TGTGCCAGCAGTTTACCCGCAGGGAGGGCCCAAGAGACCCAGTACTTC. Protein: CASSLPAGRAQETQYF.

This chain joins TRBV9 and TRBJ2-5; possibly TRBD2 for D (6 bases). V lost 3 bases and J lost 2, with 14 bases in between. The CDR3 totals 15 residues. CDR1 SGDLS and CDR2 YYNGEE come from the germline V gene. The DNA for the CDR3 is TGTGCCAGCAGCGGCTCGGGAGTTGGGCAAGAGACCCAGTACTTC. It codes for CASSGSGVGQETQYF.

In its sample, this clone was seen once. The chain carries TRBV11-3 and TRBJ2-6; no clear D gene. V gave up 1 base and J gave up 1 base, with 8 bases separating them. This CDR3 is built from 16 residues. The germline gives CDR1 SGHNT, CDR2 YENEEA. In DNA form, the CDR3 reads TGTGCCAGCAGCTTAGGTCCCTCTTCTGGGGCCAACGTCCTGACTTTC. Protein: CASSLGPSSGANVLTF.

The rearrangement uses TRBV29-1 and TRBJ1-2; D is possibly TRBD1 (6 bases). The CDR3 totals 12 residues. V was cut by 2 bases and J by 6 bases, with 10 bases left in between. Germline V CDR1 and CDR2: SQVTM, ANQGSEA. This chain's CDR3 is CSVEWGADGYTF. CDR3 nucleotides: TGCAGCGTTGAATGGGGGGCGGATGGCTACACCTTC.

V gene TRBV29-1 combines with J gene TRBJ2-7, with 9 bases aligning to TRBD1. The CDR3 covers 11 residues. Germline V gene sequence: CDR1 SQVTM, CDR2 ANQGSEA. V lost 4 bases, J lost 7 bases, and 2 bases stayed unmatched. The CDR3 reads CSVGDREEQYF. The CDR3 DNA is TGCAGCGTTGGGGACAGGGAGGAGCAGTACTTC.

The chain uses TRBV24-1 and TRBJ1-1, with TRBD1 identical over 7 bases. Germline-derived CDR1 and CDR2 are KGHDR and SFDVKD. This CDR3 is 12 amino acids long. The J segment lost 8 bases and the V segment lost 4 bases, leaving 3 bases of the junction unmatched. CDR3 DNA: TGTGCCACCAGTGACTCGGACAGGGAAGCTTTCTTT. Translation gives CATSDSDREAFF.

V and J are TRBV25-1 and TRBJ2-7; 9 bases line up with TRBD1. The germline gives CDR1 MGHDK, CDR2 SYGVNS. V shed 4 bases, J shed 4 bases, and the junction held 8 bases outside the gene matches. The CDR3 has 15 residues. This CDR3 is CASSGGQGRIYEQYF. CDR3 coding DNA: TGTGCCAGCAGTGGGGGACAGGGCAGGATTTACGAGCAGTACTTC.

The J gene is TRBJ2-7, the V gene TRBV27; no definite D call. The CDR3 has 15 amino acids. Germline lookup yields CDR1 MNHEY and CDR2 SMNVEV (reference sequence). Trimming stripped 2 bases from V and 5 bases from J, with 16 bases between. CDR3 nucleotides: TGTGCCAGCAGTTTAGGTGTACTGGTAAGCAACGAGCAGTACTTC. Its protein product is CASSLGVLVSNEQYF.

This clone was counted a single time. The chain carries TRBV3-1 (or the pseudogene TRBV3-2) and TRBJ2-7; no definite D call. Germline lookup yields CDR1 LGHDT and CDR2 YNNKEL (reference sequence). V was pared by 0 bases and J by 0 bases, with 6 bases between. The CDR3 length is 14 residues. The CDR3 here is CASSQEVSSYEQYF. In nucleotides, the CDR3 is TGTGCCAGCAGCCAAGAGGTGAGCTCCTACGAGCAGTACTTC.

The chain joins TRBV10-3 to TRBJ1-1, with D maybe TRBD1 (5 bases). The CDR3 runs 13 residues. The V end was cut by 4 bases, the J end by 10 bases, with 16 bases between. Germline V CDR1 and CDR2: ENHRY, SYGVKD. The CDR3 sequence: CAISVSPSQGAFF. The CDR3 DNA follows: TGTGCCATCAGTGTATCCCCGTCGCAGGGAGCTTTCTTT.

This clone came up many times. The chain recombines TRBV6-5 with TRBJ2-2; D is perhaps TRBD1 (7 bases). This CDR3 has 15 residues. Germline V CDR1 and CDR2: MNHEY, SVGAGI. Between the trimmed V and J ends, which lost 7 bases and 5 bases, there was a span of 17 bases. As DNA, the CDR3 is TGTGCCAGCACCCTCTCGCAGGGGGGAACCGGGGAGCTGTTTTTT. Translated, it gives CASTLSQGGTGELFF.

The chain combines TRBV15 with TRBJ1-6; unclear D gene. The CDR3 has 15 residues. V lost 0 bases and J 9 bases, leaving 12 bases between the germline ends. CDR1 and CDR2 (germline): LNHNV, YYDKDF (reference sequence). CDR3 amino acids: CATSRDVVAGSPLHF. The CDR3, as DNA: TGTGCCACCAGCAGAGATGTGGTGGCAGGTTCACCCCTCCACTTT. Based on the CDR3 plus reference TRBV15 and TRBJ1-6, the full variable domain is DAMVIQNPRYQVTQFGKPVTLSCSQTLNHNVMYWYQQKSSQAPKLLFHYYDKDFNNEADTPDNFQSRRPNTSFCFLDIRSPGLGDTAMYLCATSRDVVAGSPLHFGNGTRLTVT.

This rearrangement joins TRBV2 to TRBJ2-1; 9 bases map to TRBD2. CDR3 length: 15 amino acids. From germline, CDR1 is SNHLY and CDR2 FYNNEI. Unmatched junction bases numbered 5, after V lost 6 bases and J lost 2 bases. This CDR3 is CASRNSGSPYNEQFF. The CDR3, as DNA: TGTGCCAGCAGGAATAGCGGGAGCCCCTACAATGAGCAGTTCTTC.

This chain uses TRBV20-1 with TRBJ1-5; D ambiguous. This CDR3 contains 15 residues. Per the germline V gene, CDR1 is DFQATT and CDR2 is SNEGSKA (reference sequence). V was cut by 3 bases and J by 3 bases, with 15 bases left in between. This CDR3 reads CSASVGLGFNQPQHF. CDR3 DNA sequence: TGCAGTGCTAGTGTGGGATTGGGCTTCAATCAGCCCCAGCATTTT.